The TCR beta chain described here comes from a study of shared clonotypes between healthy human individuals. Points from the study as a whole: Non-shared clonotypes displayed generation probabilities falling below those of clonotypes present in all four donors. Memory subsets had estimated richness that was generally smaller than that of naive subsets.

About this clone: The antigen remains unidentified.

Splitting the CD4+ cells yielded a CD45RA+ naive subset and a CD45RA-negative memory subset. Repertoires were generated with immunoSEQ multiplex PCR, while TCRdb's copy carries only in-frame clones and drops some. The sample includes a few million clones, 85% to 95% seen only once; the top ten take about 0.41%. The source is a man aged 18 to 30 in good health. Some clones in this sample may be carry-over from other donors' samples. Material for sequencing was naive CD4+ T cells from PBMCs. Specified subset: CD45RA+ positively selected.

The CDR3 here is CSVSGLAGSGAYYEQYF. The CDR3 DNA sequence: TGCAGCGTTTCCGGACTAGCGGGGTCTGGGGCATACTACGAGCAGTACTTC. This sequence joins TRBV29-1 and TRBJ2-7; TRBD2 aligns across 12 bases. This CDR3 contains 17 residues. Germline V gene sequence: CDR1 SQVTM, CDR2 ANQGSEA. The trim removed 5 bases at V and 3 bases at J, leaving 14 bases unmatched.